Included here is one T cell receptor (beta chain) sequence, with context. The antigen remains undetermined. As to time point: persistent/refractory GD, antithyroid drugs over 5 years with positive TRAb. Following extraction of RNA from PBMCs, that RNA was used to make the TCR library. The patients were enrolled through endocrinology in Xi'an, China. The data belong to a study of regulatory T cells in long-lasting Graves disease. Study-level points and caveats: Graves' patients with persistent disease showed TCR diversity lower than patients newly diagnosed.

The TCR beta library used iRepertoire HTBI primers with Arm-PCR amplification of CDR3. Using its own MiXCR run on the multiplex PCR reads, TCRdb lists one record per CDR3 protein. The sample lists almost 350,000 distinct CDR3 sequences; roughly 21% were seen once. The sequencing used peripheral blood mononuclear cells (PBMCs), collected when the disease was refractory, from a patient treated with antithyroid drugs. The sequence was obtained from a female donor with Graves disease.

The CDR3 loop is CSARDLQGKNTEAFF. CDR3 coding DNA: TGCAGTGCTAGAGATCTGCAGGGAAAGAACACTGAAGCTTTCTTT. The J gene is TRBJ1-1, the V gene TRBV20-1; TRBD1 might be the D (5 bases). Trimming removed 0 bases from V and 1 base from J, with 12 bases in between. CDR3 length equals 15 residues. The germline V gene has CDR1 DFQATT and CDR2 SNEGSKA (reference sequence).